This TCR beta chain was sequenced in a study of blood T cell repertoires in COVID-19. This table comes from immunoSEQ multiplex PCR, and its TCRdb copy is limited to in-frame clones, with some not included. Here the sample spans 120,000 or so clones, about four fifths being singletons. Germline V gives CDR1 MNHEY, CDR2 SVGAGI. CDR3 length: 14 residues. V dropped 2 bases and J dropped 7; count of bases not matched to a gene: 4. The specimen sequenced was peripheral blood. The V gene is TRBV6-5, the J gene TRBJ2-2; TRBD1 agrees at 7 bases. The sequence was obtained from a human donor in a cohort sampled during active COVID-19. CDR3 in DNA: TGTGCCAGCAGTTACGACAGGGTTATCGGGGAGCTGTTTTTT. Translation: CASSYDRVIGELFF.